The 4 T cell receptor beta chains listed next were all sequenced from one sample in a study of blood T cells in healthy people across ages. Using a J-beta primer mix together with a sample-barcoded 5' primer, a second PCR was run for roughly 6 to 12 cycles. MiXCR, applied by TCRdb to the 5' RACE reads, yields one record per CDR3 protein. The data contain some 1.4 million distinct CDR3 sequences, 42% of them singletons. The sequenced sample was blood. The receptors come from a young woman in good health.

The J gene is TRBJ2-7, the V gene TRBV5-1, with TRBD2 matching 11 bases. Germline V lookup: CDR1 SGHRS, CDR2 YFSETQ. The CDR3 is 13 residues long. The V gene end was trimmed by 5 bases and the J gene end by 5 bases; junction bases not matched to a gene: 3. The CDR3 nucleotides read TGCGCCAGCAGGACTAGCGGGACGAACGAGCAGTACTTC. Translating it yields CASRTSGTNEQYF.

This clonotype appeared a few times. The genes are TRBV7-8 and TRBJ2-1; perhaps TRBD2 as D (7 bases). CDR1 is SGHVS and CDR2 is FQNEAQ in the germline V gene. CDR3 size: 16 residues. Trimming removed 1 base at V and 7 bases at J, with 17 bases between. For the CDR3, the DNA is TGTGCCAGCAGCTTAGTGGGCGGGGGCATATTGAATGAGCAGTTCTTC. The encoded protein is CASSLVGGGILNEQFF. Complete variable domain (other parts from reference TRBV7-8 and TRBJ2-1): GAGVSQSPRYKVAKRGQDVALRCDPISGHVSLFWYQQALGQGPEFLTYFQNEAQLDKSGLPSDRFFAERPEGSVSTLKIQRTQQEDSAVYLCASSLVGGGILNEQFFGPGTRLTVL.

On this clonotype itself: The germline gene is not matched at one end of the junction; a read error may be the cause. Here the CDR3 reads CSASLPTYSEQFF. The DNA for the CDR3 is TGCAGTGCTAGTCTCCCGACCTACAGTGAGCAGTTCTTC. The chain recombines TRBV20-1 with TRBJ2-1; D is unclear. The CDR3 spans 13 residues. The germline V gene has CDR1 DFQATT and CDR2 SNEGSKA (reference sequence).

The chain recombines TRBV6-4 with TRBJ2-1, with 11 bases identical to TRBD2. This CDR3 is built from 15 residues. The junction had 5 bases not matched to a gene; V was cut back by 4 bases and J by 6 bases. The germline V gene has CDR1 MRHNA and CDR2 SNTAGT. As DNA, the CDR3 is TGTGCCAGCAGTGGGCTAGCGGGGGGAGGCAATGAGCAGTTCTTC. Translating gives CASSGLAGGGNEQFF.